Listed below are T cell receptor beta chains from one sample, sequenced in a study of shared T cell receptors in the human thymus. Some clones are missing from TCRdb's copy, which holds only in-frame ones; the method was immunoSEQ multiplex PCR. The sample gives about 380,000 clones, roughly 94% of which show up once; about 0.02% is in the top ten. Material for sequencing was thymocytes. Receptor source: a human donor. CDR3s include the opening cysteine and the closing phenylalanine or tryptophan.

CAIGLAGRTDTQYF TRBJ2-3 TRBV10-3
CASGWVSDTQYF TRBJ2-3 TRBV28
CASGPGPQTGNTIYF TRBJ1-3 TRBV12-5
CASSQVRYRREDGDEQFF TRBJ2-1 TRBV14
CASSIRRGPAGGSYEQYF TRBJ2-7 TRBV27
CASSPTVNYGYTF TRBJ1-2 TRBV28
CASSIGQGSNQPQHF TRBJ1-5 TRBV5-5
CASSLTRDVNNEQFF TRBJ2-1 TRBV5-1
CASSLESKGSSYNEQFF TRBJ2-1 TRBV7-9
CASSRHRENTEAFF TRBJ1-1 TRBV5-1
CASSQFGEQYF TRBJ2-7 TRBV16
CASSPPADEQFF TRBJ2-1 TRBV19
CASSLVKGTPTYEQYF TRBJ2-7 TRBV7-2
CASSHWTGGLLLYEQYF TRBJ2-7 TRBV27
CASSLGSHEQYF TRBJ2-7 TRBV7-3
CASSFRGPRETQYF TRBJ2-5 TRBV11-1
CASSHTSGRQITDTQYF TRBJ2-3 TRBV7-2
CASSFRDPPYEQYF TRBJ2-7 TRBV2
CASSRGYEQYF TRBJ2-7 TRBV28
CASQLAGGTYNEQFF TRBJ2-1 TRBV6-5
CSAPYYGYTF TRBJ1-2 TRBV20-1
CASSLARGPPLYNSPLHF TRBJ1-6 TRBV7-8
CASSHHPWTGENEKLFF TRBJ1-4 TRBV5-6
CASSPRTSGSTYNEQFF TRBJ2-1 TRBV28
CATSRDVRRGWDTQYF TRBJ2-3 TRBV15
CASSGPSQGRTF TRBJ1-2 TRBV19
CASNDTGHGYTF TRBJ1-2 TRBV6-1
CARSQGVYEQYF TRBJ2-7 TRBV5-3
CSVRQGYNSPLHF TRBJ1-6 TRBV29-1
CASGQGGYGYTF TRBJ1-2 TRBV5-1
CASSPILTGSAGELFF TRBJ2-2 TRBV18
CASSLFPLAGPREQYF TRBJ2-7 TRBV7-2
CASSLQGSNTEAFF TRBJ1-1 TRBV11-2
CAWSGPGASGSGVAKNIQYF TRBJ2-4 TRBV30
CASSAGNAYEQYF TRBJ2-7 TRBV7-9
CATSRGLAGGYEQYF TRBJ2-7 TRBV15
CASSHDAMDLYGYTF TRBJ1-2 TRBV7-8
CASSLVRMLAKNIQYF TRBJ2-4 TRBV5-6
CASSSREQGKNIQYF TRBJ2-4 TRBV18
CASSLVVDGGRAEAFF TRBJ1-1 TRBV7-2
CASSPVIGRNEQFF TRBJ2-1 TRBV18
CASSLGQGNNYGYTF TRBJ1-2 TRBV5-1
CASSFRSYEQYF TRBJ2-7 TRBV5-8
CASSRGMNTEAFF TRBJ1-1 TRBV27
CASSRPGQSTDTQYF TRBJ2-3 TRBV6-6
CASSGSGREAFF TRBJ1-1 TRBV9
CASSAMTDMARSEQFF TRBJ2-1 TRBV28
CASSLSGDTQYF TRBJ2-3 TRBV11-2
CASSSKWDTGELFF TRBJ2-2 TRBV5-8
CASREQDRFEAFF TRBJ1-1 TRBV11-2
CATSRGERVAKNIQYF TRBJ2-4 TRBV15